Listed below are T cell receptor beta chains from one sample, sequenced in a study of T cells after yellow fever vaccination. Each CDR3 protein gets one entry after TCRdb re-called the 5' RACE reads with MiXCR. The table has some 320,000 distinct CDR3 sequences, 7.5% to 9.5% seen once; the top ten hold around 3.3%. The sequencing here drew on CD4+ T cells sorted from PBMCs, taken 5 days after the yellow fever booster vaccination. Receptors originate from a man aged 18-30 years who received the YFV17D yellow fever vaccine. CDR3s include the opening cysteine and the closing phenylalanine or tryptophan. D genes are given only for firm matches. Clone size appears in some rows only: once, few, many, or a class for an expanded clone.

v_gene,d_gene,abundance,j_gene,CDR3aa,CDR3nt
TRBV28,TRBD1,.,TRBJ1-5,CASSLRQGGQPQHF,TGTGCCAGCAGTTTACGCCAGGGGGGCCAGCCCCAGCATTTT
TRBV12-3/TRBV12-4,TRBD2,.,TRBJ2-3,CASSPRAGLAGRTDTQYF,TGTGCCAGCAGCCCCCGCGCGGGACTAGCGGGGAGAACAGATACGCAGTATTTT
TRBV20-1,.,many,TRBJ1-3,CSARSQGSTIYF,TGCAGTGCTAGATCTCAGGGAAGCACCATATATTTT
TRBV2,.,few,TRBJ2-2,CASGRTGELFF,TGTGCCAGCGGTCGCACCGGGGAGCTGTTTTTT
TRBV5-1,TRBD2,few,TRBJ2-1,CASRAGTRTYNEQFF,TGCGCCAGCCGAGCCGGGACTAGGACCTACAATGAGCAGTTCTTC
TRBV20-1,.,few,TRBJ2-3,CSARKGWADTQYF,TGCAGTGCTAGAAAGGGGTGGGCAGATACGCAGTATTTT
TRBV19,.,few,TRBJ1-1,CASSSRPDTEAFF,TGTGCCAGTAGTTCCCGGCCTGACACTGAAGCTTTCTTT
TRBV4-1,.,many,TRBJ1-2,CASSQVGARPVYGYTF,TGCGCCAGCAGCCAAGTGGGGGCCCGACCGGTCTATGGCTACACCTTC
TRBV11-2,.,.,TRBJ2-7,CASSYRTDSYEQYF,TGTGCCAGCAGCTATAGGACAGACTCCTACGAGCAGTACTTC
TRBV5-1,.,.,TRBJ1-3,CASSSMGGNTIYF,TGCGCCAGCAGCTCAATGGGGGGAAACACCATATATTTT
TRBV6-5,.,many,TRBJ1-4,CASSYSIGFNEKLFF,TGTGCCAGCAGTTACTCGATAGGGTTTAATGAAAAACTGTTTTTT
TRBV4-1,.,few,TRBJ1-4,CASSQVGGPKIFSTNEKLFF,TGCGCCAGCAGCCAAGTCGGAGGCCCCAAGATTTTTTCAACTAATGAAAAACTGTTTTTT
TRBV20-1,TRBD1,.,TRBJ2-1,CSARARTGGEYNEQFF,TGCAGTGCTAGAGCACGGACAGGGGGCGAATACAATGAGCAGTTCTTC
TRBV30,.,few,TRBJ1-4,CAWTRSSTNEKLFF,TGTGCCTGGACTCGCAGCTCAACTAATGAAAAACTGTTTTTT
TRBV12-3/TRBV12-4,TRBD1,few,TRBJ1-2,CASSQGVGFPLAGYTF,TGTGCCAGCAGTCAGGGGGTAGGGTTCCCCTTAGCTGGCTACACCTTC
TRBV6-2/TRBV6-3,TRBD1,.,TRBJ1-1,CASSYPQGAGNTEAFF,TGTGCCAGCAGTTACCCGCAGGGGGCGGGGAACACTGAAGCTTTCTTT
TRBV7-3,TRBD1,many,TRBJ1-1,CASSLRGLGTEAFF,TGTGCCAGCAGCCTCAGGGGGCTGGGCACTGAAGCTTTCTTT
TRBV29-1,.,.,TRBJ1-2,CSVESTGWLYGYTF,TGCAGCGTTGAAAGTACAGGGTGGCTCTATGGCTACACCTTC
TRBV4-1,TRBD2,few,TRBJ2-7,CASSHPPGGSYEQYF,TGCGCCAGCAGCCACCCCCCGGGGGGCTCCTACGAGCAGTACTTC
TRBV5-4,TRBD2,.,TRBJ2-3,CASSLAAGGHIDTQYF,TGTGCCAGCAGCTTGGCTGCGGGGGGGCATATAGATACGCAGTATTTT
TRBV7-8,.,few,TRBJ2-1,CASSLVARSLYNEQFF,TGTGCCAGCAGCTTAGTCGCCAGGTCGCTGTACAATGAGCAGTTCTTC
TRBV7-2,TRBD2,.,TRBJ2-3,CASSQGTSGDTDTQYF,TGTGCCAGCAGTCAAGGGACTAGCGGGGACACAGATACGCAGTATTTT
TRBV6-2/TRBV6-3,.,.,TRBJ2-2,CASLAFAGELFF,TGTGCCAGCCTAGCGTTCGCCGGGGAGCTGTTTTTT
TRBV6-2/TRBV6-3,.,.,TRBJ2-4,CASSYSPGTQNIQYF,TGTGCCAGCAGTTACTCGCCAGGGACACAAAACATTCAGTACTTC
TRBV15,.,few,TRBJ2-5,CATSNLWETQYF,TGTGCCACCAGCAATCTTTGGGAGACCCAGTACTTC
TRBV19,.,.,TRBJ2-2,CASISTGMSMFTGELFF,TGTGCCAGTATTAGTACAGGCATGTCGATGTTCACCGGGGAGCTGTTTTTT
TRBV6-5,.,many,TRBJ1-5,CASSYSPGGGNQPQHF,TGTGCCAGCAGTTACTCCCCGGGGGGCGGCAATCAGCCCCAGCATTTT
TRBV6-2/TRBV6-3,.,many,TRBJ2-5,CASSLASGGAETQYF,TGTGCCAGCTCTCTCGCTAGTGGGGGCGCAGAGACCCAGTACTTC
TRBV7-9,.,many,TRBJ1-2,CASSSGDRGNYGYTF,TGTGCCAGCAGCTCCGGGGACCGTGGGAACTATGGCTACACCTTC
TRBV6-1,.,few,TRBJ2-7,CASSEARDYEQYF,TGTGCCAGCAGTGAAGCGCGGGATTACGAGCAGTACTTC
TRBV19,.,many,TRBJ2-5,CASSEEWVGETQYF,TGTGCCAGTAGTGAGGAATGGGTTGGAGAGACCCAGTACTTC